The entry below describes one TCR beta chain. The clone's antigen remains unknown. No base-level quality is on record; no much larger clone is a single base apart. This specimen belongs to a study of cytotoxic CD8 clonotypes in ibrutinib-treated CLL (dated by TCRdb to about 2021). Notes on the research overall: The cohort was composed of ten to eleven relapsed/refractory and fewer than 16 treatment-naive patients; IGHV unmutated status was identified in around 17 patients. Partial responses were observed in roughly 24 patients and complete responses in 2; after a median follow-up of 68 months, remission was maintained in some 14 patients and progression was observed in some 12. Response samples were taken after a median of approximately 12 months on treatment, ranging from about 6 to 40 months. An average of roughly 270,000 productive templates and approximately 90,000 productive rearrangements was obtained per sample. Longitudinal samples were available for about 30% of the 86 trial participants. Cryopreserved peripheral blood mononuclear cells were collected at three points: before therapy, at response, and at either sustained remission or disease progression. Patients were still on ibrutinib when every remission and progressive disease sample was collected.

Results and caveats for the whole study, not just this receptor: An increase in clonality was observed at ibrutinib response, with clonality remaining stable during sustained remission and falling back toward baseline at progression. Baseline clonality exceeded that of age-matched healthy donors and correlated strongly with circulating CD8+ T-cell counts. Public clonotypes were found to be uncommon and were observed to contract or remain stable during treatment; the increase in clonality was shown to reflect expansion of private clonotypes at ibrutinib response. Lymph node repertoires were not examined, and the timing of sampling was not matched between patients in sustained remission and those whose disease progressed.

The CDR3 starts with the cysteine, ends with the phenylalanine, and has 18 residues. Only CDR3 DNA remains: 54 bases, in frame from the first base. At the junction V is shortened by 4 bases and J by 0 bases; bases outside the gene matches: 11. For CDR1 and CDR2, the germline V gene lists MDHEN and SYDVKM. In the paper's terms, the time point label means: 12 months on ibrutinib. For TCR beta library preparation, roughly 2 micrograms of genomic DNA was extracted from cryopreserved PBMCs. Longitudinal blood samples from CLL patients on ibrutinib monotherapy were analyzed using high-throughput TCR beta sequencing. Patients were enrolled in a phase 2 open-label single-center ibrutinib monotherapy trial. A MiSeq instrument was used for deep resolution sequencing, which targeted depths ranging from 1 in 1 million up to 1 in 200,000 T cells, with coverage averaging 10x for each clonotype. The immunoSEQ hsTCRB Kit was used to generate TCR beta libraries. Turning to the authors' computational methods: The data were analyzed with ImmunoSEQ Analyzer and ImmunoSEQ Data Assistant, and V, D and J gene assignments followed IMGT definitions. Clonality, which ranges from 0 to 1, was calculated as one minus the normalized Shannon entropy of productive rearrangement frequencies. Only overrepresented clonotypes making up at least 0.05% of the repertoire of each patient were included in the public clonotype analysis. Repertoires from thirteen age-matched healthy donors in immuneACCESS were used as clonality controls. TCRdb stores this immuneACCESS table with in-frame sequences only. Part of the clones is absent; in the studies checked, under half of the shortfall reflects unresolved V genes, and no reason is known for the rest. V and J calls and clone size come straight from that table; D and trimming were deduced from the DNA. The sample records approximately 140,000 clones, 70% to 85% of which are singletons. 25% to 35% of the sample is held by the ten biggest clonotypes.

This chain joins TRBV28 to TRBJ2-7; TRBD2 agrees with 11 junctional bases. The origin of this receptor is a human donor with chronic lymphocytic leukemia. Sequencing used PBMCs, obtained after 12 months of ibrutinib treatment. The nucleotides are TGTGCCAGCAGTTCCGGGACTAGCGGATTAGGGAGCTCCTACGAGCAGTACTTC. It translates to CASSSGTSGLGSSYEQYF.